This T cell receptor (beta chain) is from a study of early T cells in non-severe SARS-CoV-2 infection. Study-level background: Sequencing input comprised bulk RNA from unsorted whole blood; chain pairing was not available.

Germline assignment: CDR1 DFQATT and CDR2 SNEGSKA (reference sequence). Losses at the gene ends were 5 bases for V and 4 bases for J; bases not matched to a gene: 5. The CDR3 is made up of 14 amino acids. The TCR library protocol attached unique molecular identifiers to the individual cDNA molecules. TCRdb fed the 5' RACE reads into MiXCR, producing one record per CDR3 protein. Of roughly 77,000 distinct CDR3 sequences in the sample, 9.5% to 15% were seen once. This clonotype came up many times. The antigen is undetermined. General study points: Comparison of clonotypes with VDJdb favored anti-spike CD8 responses while missing private and CD4 specificities.

The clonotype originates from an adult who was a healthcare worker with PCR-confirmed SARS-CoV-2 infection or an uninfected control (not recorded which). The rearrangement uses TRBV20-1 and TRBJ2-5; 12 positions agree with TRBD2. Material: whole blood. The CDR3 DNA sequence: TGCAGTGCTTACCGGACTAGCGGGGCAGAGACCCAGTACTTC. This sequence encodes CSAYRTSGAETQYF.